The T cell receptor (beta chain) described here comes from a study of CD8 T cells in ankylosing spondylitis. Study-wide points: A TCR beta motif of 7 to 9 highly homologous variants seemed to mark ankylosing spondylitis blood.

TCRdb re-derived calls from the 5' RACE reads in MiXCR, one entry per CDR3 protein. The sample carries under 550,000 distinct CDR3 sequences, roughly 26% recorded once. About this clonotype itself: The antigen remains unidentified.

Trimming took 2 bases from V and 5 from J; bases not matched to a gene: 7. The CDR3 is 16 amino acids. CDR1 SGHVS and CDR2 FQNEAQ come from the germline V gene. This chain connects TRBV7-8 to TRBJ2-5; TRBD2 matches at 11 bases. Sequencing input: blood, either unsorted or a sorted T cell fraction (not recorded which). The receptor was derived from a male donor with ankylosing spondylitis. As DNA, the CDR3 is TGTGCCAGCAGCTTAATGGGACTAGCGGCGGGGGAGACCCAGTACTTC. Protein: CASSLMGLAAGETQYF.